These T cell receptor beta chains were read from a single sample in a study of control samples from healthy donors and cancer patients. The table came from immunoSEQ multiplex PCR; TCRdb's copy has only in-frame clones and leaves some out. Among about 190,000 clones listed, 91% were seen once. Specimen: blood. The receptors derive from a man aged 30 to 45 in good health. CDR3s include the opening cysteine and the closing phenylalanine or tryptophan. The D gene is left open where the match is weak. Clone sizes are given selectively: once, few, many, or a class where the clone is expanded.

TGCGCCAGCAGTTCAGGGGGCGGGACAGATACGCAGTATTTT	CASSSGGGTDTQYF	NA	TRBJ2-3	TRBV10-1	TRBD1
TGTGCCACCAGCAGCCTGGACAGATGGAACGAAGAGACCCAGTACTTC	CATSSLDRWNEETQYF	NA	TRBJ2-5	TRBV15	NA
TGTGCCAGCAGTCCCGCGAGAAATGAGCAGTTCTTC	CASSPARNEQFF	NA	TRBJ2-1	TRBV12-3/TRBV12-4	NA
TGTGCCTGGAGTCCGGGCCCGTACACAGATACGCAGTATTTT	CAWSPGPYTDTQYF	NA	TRBJ2-3	TRBV30	NA
TGTGCCATCAGTGAAAACAGCGTTGAACCAGCTGGCTACACCTTC	CAISENSVEPAGYTF	NA	TRBJ1-2	TRBV10-3	NA
TGTGCCAGCAGCCTCAGGGGGAGCGGGGGGGGCACAGATACGCAGTATTTT	CASSLRGSGGGTDTQYF	NA	TRBJ2-3	TRBV3-1/TRBV3-2	TRBD2
TGTGCCTTATCAACTAGCAGGGGAAGTGAGACCCAGTACTTC	CALSTSRGSETQYF	once	TRBJ2-5	TRBV30	NA
TGTGCCAGCAGTTATCTAGCTGAGAACACCGGGGAGCTGTTTTTT	CASSYLAENTGELFF	NA	TRBJ2-2	TRBV6-5	NA
TGTGCCACCAGCACACTGAACACTGAAGCTTTCTTT	CATSTLNTEAFF	NA	TRBJ1-1	TRBV15	NA
TGCGCCAGCAGCCTCGACAGTGAAGCTTTCTTT	CASSLDSEAFF	NA	TRBJ1-1	TRBV5-1	NA
TGCGCCAGCAGCCAAGATCCTTTACAGGGCGCTGGCTACACCTTC	CASSQDPLQGAGYTF	once	TRBJ1-2	TRBV4-1	NA
TGTGCCACCAGCAGGGGAGGACAGATCACAGATACGCAGTATTTT	CATSRGGQITDTQYF	NA	TRBJ2-3	TRBV15	NA
TGTGCCAGCAGCCCTGGGGTTTCAGGGGGCGCATTGAACACTGAAGCTTTCTTT	CASSPGVSGGALNTEAFF	NA	TRBJ1-1	TRBV7-9	TRBD1
TGTGCCAGCAGCTTAACGGGACTAAGGGCGAACATTCAGTACTTC	CASSLTGLRANIQYF	NA	TRBJ2-4	TRBV7-9	TRBD2
TGTGCCAGCAGTGAGACGGACAGCTCTGGAAACACCATATATTTT	CASSETDSSGNTIYF	NA	TRBJ1-3	TRBV6-1	NA
TGCGCCAGCAGCTTTTCGGGGGGCCTCACAGATACGCAGTATTTT	CASSFSGGLTDTQYF	NA	TRBJ2-3	TRBV4-1	NA